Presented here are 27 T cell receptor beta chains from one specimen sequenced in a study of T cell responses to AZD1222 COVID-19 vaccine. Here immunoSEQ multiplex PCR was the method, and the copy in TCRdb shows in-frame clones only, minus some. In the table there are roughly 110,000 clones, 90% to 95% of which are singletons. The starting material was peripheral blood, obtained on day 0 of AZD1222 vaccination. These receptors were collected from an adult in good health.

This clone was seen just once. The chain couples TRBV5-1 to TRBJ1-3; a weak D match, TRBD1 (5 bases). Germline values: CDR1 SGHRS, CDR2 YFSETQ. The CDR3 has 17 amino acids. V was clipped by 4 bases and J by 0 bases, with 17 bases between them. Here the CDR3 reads CASSPPYPGTSGNTIYF. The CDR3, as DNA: TGCGCCAGCAGCCCTCCGTATCCAGGGACCTCTGGAAACACCATATATTTT.

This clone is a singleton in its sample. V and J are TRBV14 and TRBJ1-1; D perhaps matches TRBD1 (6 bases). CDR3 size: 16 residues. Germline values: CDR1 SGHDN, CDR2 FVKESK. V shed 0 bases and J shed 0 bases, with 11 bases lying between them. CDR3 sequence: CASSQDWGRMNTEAFF. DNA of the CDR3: TGTGCCAGCAGCCAAGATTGGGGGCGAATGAACACTGAAGCTTTCTTT.

For the CDR3, the DNA is TGTGCCAGCAGCCCAACAGGGACAGTCGACCAAGAGACCCAGTACTTC. This gives the protein CASSPTGTVDQETQYF. The rearrangement uses TRBV9 and TRBJ2-5; 7 bases map to TRBD1. Germline CDR1 and CDR2: SGDLS and YYNGEE. This CDR3 contains 16 residues. The V and J ends lost 4 bases and 0 bases, in that order; junction bases with no gene match: 9.

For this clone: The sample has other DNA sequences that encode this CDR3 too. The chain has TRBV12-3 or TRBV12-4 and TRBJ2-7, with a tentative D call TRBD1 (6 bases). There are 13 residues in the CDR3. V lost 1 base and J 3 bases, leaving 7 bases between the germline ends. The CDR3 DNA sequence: TGTGCCAGCAGTTTAGGGACAGTCTACGAGCAGTACTTC. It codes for CASSLGTVYEQYF.

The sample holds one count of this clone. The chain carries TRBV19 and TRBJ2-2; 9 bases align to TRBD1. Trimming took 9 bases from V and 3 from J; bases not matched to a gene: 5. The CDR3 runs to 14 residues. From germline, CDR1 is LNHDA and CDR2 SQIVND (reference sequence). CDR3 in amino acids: CASRRQGDTGELFF. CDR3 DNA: TGTGCCAGCCGCCGACAGGGGGACACCGGGGAGCTGTTTTTT.

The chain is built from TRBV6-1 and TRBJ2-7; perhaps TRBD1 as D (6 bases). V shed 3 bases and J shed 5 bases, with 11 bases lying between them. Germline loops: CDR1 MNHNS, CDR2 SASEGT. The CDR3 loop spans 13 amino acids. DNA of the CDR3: TGTGCCAGCAGTGAGTGGCAGGGGAACGAGCAGTACTTC. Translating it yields CASSEWQGNEQYF.

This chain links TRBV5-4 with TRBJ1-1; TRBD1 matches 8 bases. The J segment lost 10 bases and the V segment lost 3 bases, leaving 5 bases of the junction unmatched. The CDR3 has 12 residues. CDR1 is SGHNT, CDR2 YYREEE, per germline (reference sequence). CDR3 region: CASSWQGAGAFF. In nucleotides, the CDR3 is TGTGCCAGCAGCTGGCAGGGGGCGGGAGCTTTCTTT.

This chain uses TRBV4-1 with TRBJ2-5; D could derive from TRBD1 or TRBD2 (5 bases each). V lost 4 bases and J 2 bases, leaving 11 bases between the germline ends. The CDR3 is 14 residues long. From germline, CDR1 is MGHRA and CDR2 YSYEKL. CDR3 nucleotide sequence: TGCGCCAGCAGCCCCGGGACGCAACAAGAGACCCAGTACTTC. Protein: CASSPGTQQETQYF.

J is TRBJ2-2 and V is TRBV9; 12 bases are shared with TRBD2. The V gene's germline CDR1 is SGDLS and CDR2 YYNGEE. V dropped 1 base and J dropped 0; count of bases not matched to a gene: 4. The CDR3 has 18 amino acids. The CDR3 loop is CASSVLTSGGPNTGELFF. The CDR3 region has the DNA TGTGCCAGCAGCGTACTGACTAGCGGGGGTCCGAACACCGGGGAGCTGTTTTTT.

For the CDR3, the DNA is TGTGCCAGCTCACCAGAGGACGTATCCTACGAGCAGTACTTC. Amino acids: CASSPEDVSYEQYF. This chain joins TRBV18 and TRBJ2-7; D remains ambiguous. The CDR3 totals 14 residues. CDR1 is KGHSH, CDR2 LQKENI, per germline. The germline V and J ends were trimmed by 2 bases and 1 base, with 9 bases remaining between them.

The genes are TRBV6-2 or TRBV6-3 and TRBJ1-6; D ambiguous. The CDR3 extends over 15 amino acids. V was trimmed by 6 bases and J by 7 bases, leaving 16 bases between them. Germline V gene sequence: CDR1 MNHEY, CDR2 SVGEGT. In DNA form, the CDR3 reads TGTGCCAGCAGCCCCACCGGGTTTTTCAATTCACCCCTCCACTTT. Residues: CASSPTGFFNSPLHF.

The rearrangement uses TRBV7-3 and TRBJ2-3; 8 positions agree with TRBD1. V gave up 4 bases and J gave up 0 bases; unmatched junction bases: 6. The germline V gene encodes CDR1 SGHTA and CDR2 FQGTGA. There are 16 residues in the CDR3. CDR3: CASSSGTGLSTDTQYF. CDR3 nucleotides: TGTGCCAGCAGCTCCGGGACAGGACTTAGCACAGATACGCAGTATTTT.

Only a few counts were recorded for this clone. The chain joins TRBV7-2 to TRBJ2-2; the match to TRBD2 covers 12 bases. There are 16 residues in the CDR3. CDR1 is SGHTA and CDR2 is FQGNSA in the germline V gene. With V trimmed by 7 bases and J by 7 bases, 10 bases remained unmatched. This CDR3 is CASTPRTSGAGGELFF. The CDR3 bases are TGTGCCAGCACCCCAAGGACTAGCGGGGCGGGCGGGGAGCTGTTTTTT. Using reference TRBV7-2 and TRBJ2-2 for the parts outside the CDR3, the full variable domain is GAGVSQSPSNKVTEKGKDVELRCDPISGHTALYWYRQSLGQGLEFLIYFQGNSAPDKSGLPSDRFSAERTGGSVSTLTIQRTQQEDSAVYLCASTPRTSGAGGELFFGEGSRLTVL.

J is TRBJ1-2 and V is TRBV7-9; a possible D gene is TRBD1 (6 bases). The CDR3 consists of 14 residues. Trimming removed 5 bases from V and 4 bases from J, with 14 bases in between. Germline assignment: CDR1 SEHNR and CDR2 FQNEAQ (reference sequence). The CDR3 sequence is CASSPSGQPYGYTF. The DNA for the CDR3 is TGTGCCAGCAGCCCTAGTGGACAGCCCTATGGCTACACCTTC.

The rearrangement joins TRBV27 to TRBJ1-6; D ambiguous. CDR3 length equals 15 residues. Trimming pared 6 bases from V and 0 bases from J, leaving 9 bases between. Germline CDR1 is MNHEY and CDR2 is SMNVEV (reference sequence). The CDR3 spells CASRLESSYNSPLHF. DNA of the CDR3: TGTGCCAGCAGGTTAGAGAGCTCCTATAATTCACCCCTCCACTTT.

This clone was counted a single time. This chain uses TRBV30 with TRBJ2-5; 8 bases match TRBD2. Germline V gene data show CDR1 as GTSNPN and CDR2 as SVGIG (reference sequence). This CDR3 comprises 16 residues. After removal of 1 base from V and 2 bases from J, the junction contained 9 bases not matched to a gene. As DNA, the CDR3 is TGTGCCTGGAGTGCTCTGAGCGGGGGTACACAAGAGACCCAGTACTTC. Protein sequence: CAWSALSGGTQETQYF.

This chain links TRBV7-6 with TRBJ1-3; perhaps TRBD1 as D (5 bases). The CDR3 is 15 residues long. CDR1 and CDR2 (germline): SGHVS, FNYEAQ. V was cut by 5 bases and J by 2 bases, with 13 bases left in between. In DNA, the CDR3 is TGTGCCAGCAGCCTACTTCCAGGGACTGGAAACACCATATATTTT. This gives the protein CASSLLPGTGNTIYF. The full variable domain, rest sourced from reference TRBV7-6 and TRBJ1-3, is GAGVSQSPRYKVTKRGQDVALRCDPISGHVSLYWYRQALGQGPEFLTYFNYEAQQDKSGLPNDRFSAERPEGSISTLTIQRTEQRDSAMYRCASSLLPGTGNTIYFGEGSWLTVV.

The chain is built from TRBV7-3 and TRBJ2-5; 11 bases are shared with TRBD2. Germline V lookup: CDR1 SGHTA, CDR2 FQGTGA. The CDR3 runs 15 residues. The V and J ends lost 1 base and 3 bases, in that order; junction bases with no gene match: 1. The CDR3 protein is CASSLRLAGKETQYF. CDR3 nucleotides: TGTGCCAGCAGCTTAAGACTAGCGGGGAAAGAGACCCAGTACTTC.

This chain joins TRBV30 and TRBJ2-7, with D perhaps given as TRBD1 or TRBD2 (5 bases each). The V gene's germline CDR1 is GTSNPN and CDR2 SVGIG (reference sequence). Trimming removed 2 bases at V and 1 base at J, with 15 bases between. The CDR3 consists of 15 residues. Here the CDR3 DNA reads TGTGCCTGGAGTCTCCGGGACCGCATGTCCTACGAGCAGTACTTC. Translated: CAWSLRDRMSYEQYF.

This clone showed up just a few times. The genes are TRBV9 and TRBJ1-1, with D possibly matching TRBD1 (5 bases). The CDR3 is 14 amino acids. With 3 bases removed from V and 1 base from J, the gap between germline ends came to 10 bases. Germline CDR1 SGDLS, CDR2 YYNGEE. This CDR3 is CASSGGLTNTEAFF. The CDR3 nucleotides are TGTGCCAGCAGCGGGGGACTTACGAACACTGAAGCTTTCTTT.

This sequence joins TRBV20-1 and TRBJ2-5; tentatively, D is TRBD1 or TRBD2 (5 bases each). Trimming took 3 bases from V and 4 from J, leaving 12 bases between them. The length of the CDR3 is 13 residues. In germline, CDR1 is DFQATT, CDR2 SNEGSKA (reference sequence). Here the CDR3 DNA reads TGCAGTGCTAGTCTGGGGGTCAGAGAGACCCAGTACTTC. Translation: CSASLGVRETQYF.

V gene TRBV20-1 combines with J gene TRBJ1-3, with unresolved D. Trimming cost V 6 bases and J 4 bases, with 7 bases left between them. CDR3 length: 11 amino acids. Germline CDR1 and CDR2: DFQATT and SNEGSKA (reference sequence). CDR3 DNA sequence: TGCAGTGCCGCTTCCGGAAACACCATATATTTT. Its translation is CSAASGNTIYF.

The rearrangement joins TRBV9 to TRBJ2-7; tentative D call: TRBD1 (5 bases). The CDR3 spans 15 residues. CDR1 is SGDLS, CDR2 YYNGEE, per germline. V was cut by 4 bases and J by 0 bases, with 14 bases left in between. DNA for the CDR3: TGTGCCAGCAGCCCTAGGGGTACAGGCTCCTACGAGCAGTACTTC. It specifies CASSPRGTGSYEQYF. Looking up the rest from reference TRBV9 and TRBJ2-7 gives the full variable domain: DSGVTQTPKHLITATGQRVTLRCSPRSGDLSVYWYQQSLDQGLQFLIQYYNGEERAKGNILERFSAQQFPDLHSELNLSSLELGDSALYFCASSPRGTGSYEQYFGPGTRLTVT.

The CDR3: CASSLAGTGNNSPLHF. Written as DNA, the CDR3 is TGCGCCAGCAGCTTGGCGGGGACAGGGAATAATTCACCCCTCCACTTT. The rearrangement links TRBV5-1 to TRBJ1-6; 9 bases fit TRBD1. There are 16 residues in the CDR3. The ends lost 0 bases at V and 5 bases at J; junction bases unmatched: 3. The germline gives CDR1 SGHRS, CDR2 YFSETQ.

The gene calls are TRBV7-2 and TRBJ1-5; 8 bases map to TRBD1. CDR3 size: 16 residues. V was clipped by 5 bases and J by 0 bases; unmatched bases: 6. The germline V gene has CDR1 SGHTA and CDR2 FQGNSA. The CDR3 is CASSRTGFYSNQPQHF. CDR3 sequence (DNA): TGTGCCAGCAGCCGGACAGGGTTTTATAGCAATCAGCCCCAGCATTTT.

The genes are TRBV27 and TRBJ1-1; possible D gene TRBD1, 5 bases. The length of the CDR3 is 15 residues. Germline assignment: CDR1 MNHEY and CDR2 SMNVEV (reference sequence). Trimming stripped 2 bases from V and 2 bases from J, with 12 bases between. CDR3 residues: CASSLGGTLNTEAFF. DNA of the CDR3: TGTGCCAGCAGTTTAGGGGGGACGCTAAACACTGAAGCTTTCTTT.

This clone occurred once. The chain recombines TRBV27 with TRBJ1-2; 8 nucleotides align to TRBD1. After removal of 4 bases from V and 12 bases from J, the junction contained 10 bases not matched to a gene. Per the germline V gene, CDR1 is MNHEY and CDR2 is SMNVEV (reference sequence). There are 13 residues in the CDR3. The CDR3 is CASSSRGPPNHTF. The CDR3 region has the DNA TGTGCCAGCAGTTCCAGGGGGCCCCCTAATCACACCTTC.